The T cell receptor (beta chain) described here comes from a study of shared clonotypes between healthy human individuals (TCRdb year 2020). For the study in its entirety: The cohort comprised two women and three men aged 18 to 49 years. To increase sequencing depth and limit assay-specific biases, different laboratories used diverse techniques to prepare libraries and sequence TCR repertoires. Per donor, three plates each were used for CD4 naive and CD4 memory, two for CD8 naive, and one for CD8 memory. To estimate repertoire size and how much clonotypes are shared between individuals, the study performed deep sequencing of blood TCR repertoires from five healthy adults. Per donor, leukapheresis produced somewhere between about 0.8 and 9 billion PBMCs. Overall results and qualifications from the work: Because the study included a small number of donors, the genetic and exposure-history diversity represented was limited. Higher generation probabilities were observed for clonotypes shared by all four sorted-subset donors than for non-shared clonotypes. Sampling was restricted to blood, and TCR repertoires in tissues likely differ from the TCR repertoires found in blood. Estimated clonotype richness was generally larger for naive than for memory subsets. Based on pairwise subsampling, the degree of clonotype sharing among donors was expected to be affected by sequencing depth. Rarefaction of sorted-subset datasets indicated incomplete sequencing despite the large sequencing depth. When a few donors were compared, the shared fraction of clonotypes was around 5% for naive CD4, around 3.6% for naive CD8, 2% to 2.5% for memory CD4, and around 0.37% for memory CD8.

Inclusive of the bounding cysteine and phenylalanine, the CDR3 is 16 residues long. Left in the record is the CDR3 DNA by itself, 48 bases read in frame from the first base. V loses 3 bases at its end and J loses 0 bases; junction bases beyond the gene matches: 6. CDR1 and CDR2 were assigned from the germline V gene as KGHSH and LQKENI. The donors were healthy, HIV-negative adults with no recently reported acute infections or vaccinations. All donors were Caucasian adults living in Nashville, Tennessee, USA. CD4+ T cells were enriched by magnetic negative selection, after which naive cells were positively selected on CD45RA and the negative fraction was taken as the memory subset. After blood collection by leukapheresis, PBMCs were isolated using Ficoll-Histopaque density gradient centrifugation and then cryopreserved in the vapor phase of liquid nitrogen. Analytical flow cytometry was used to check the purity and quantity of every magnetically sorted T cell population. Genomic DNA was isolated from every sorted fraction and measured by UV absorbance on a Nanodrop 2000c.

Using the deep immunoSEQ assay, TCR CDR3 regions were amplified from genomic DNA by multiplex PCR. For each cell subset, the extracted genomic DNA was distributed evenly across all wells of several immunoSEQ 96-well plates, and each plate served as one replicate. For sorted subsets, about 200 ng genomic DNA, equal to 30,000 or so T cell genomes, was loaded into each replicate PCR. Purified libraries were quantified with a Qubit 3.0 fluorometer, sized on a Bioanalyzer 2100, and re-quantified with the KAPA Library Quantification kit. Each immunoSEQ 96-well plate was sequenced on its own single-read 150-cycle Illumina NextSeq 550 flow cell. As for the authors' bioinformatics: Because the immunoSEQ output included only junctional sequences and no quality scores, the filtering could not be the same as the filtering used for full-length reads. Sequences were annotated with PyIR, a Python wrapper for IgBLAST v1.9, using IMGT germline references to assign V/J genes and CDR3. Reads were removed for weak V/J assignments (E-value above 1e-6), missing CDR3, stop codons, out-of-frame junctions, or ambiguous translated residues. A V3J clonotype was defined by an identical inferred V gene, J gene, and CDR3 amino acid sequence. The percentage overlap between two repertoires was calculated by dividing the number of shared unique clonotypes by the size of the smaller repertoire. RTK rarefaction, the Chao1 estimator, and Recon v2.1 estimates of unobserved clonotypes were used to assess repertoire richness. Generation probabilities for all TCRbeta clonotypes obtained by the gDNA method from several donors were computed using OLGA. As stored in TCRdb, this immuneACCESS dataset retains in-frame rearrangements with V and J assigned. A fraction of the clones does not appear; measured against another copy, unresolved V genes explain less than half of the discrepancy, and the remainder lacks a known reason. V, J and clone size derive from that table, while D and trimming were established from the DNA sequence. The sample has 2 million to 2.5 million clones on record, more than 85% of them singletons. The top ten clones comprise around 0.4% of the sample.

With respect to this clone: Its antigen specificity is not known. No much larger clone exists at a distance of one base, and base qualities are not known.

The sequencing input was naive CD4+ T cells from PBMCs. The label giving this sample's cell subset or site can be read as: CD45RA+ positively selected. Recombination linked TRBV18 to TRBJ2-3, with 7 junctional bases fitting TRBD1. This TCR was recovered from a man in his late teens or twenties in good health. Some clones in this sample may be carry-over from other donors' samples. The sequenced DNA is TGTGCCAGCTCACCCCTGGGACAGTTGAGCACAGATACGCAGTATTTT. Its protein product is CASSPLGQLSTDTQYF.